The rows below give T cell receptor beta chains drawn from one sample of a study of T cell repertoires in cytomegalovirus infection. TCRdb itself ran the reads through MiXCR, one entry per CDR3 protein. The data show about 830,000 distinct CDR3 sequences, around a third seen once. These receptors' antigens are unknown. This sample comprised cultured CD8+ T cells from PBMCs, obtained from culture after CMV antigen stimulation. The source is a human donor in good health (CMV status not recorded). Some clones in this sample may be carry-over from other donors' samples. CDR3s include the opening cysteine and the closing phenylalanine or tryptophan. Fields, in order: clone size, D gene, J gene, V gene, CDR3 DNA, CDR3 protein. D genes are given only for firm matches. Rows may omit the clone size; those that give it use once, few, many or a size class.

abundance: few
d_gene: NA
j_gene: TRBJ1-2
v_gene: TRBV28
CDR3nt: TGTGCCACCCCGTTAGGGTCGGGCTACACCTTC
CDR3aa: CATPLGSGYTF

abundance: few
d_gene: TRBD1
j_gene: TRBJ1-1
v_gene: TRBV6-6
CDR3nt: TGTGCCAGCAGTTACGTAGGACAGGGGAGTCGGGGCACTGAAGCTTTCTTT
CDR3aa: CASSYVGQGSRGTEAFF

abundance: many
d_gene: TRBD1
j_gene: TRBJ2-1
v_gene: TRBV5-1
CDR3nt: TGCGCCAGCAGCCTGAATACAGGGGCTGAGCAGTTCTTC
CDR3aa: CASSLNTGAEQFF

abundance: NA
d_gene: NA
j_gene: TRBJ2-7
v_gene: TRBV13
CDR3nt: TGTGCCAGCAGCCCCGGGAGAGGGGGTACCTACGAGCAGTACTTC
CDR3aa: CASSPGRGGTYEQYF

abundance: NA
d_gene: TRBD1
j_gene: TRBJ1-1
v_gene: TRBV7-3
CDR3nt: TGTGCCAGCAGCTTAGGGGACAGGGGGTCTTTGGACACTGAAGCTTTCTTT
CDR3aa: CASSLGDRGSLDTEAFF

abundance: NA
d_gene: TRBD2
j_gene: TRBJ2-1
v_gene: TRBV10-3
CDR3nt: TGTGCCATCAACCTTAGCGGGGGGGGCTACAATGAGCAGTTCTTC
CDR3aa: CAINLSGGGYNEQFF

abundance: NA
d_gene: NA
j_gene: TRBJ2-1
v_gene: TRBV2
CDR3nt: TGTGCCAGCAGTGAATACAGGGTGGGAGAGCAGTTCTTC
CDR3aa: CASSEYRVGEQFF

abundance: NA
d_gene: TRBD1
j_gene: TRBJ2-5
v_gene: TRBV2
CDR3nt: TGTGCCAGCAGGGCCCCTTCCGGGACAGGGAGAGAGACCCAGTACTTC
CDR3aa: CASRAPSGTGRETQYF

abundance: NA
d_gene: NA
j_gene: TRBJ2-3
v_gene: TRBV15
CDR3nt: TGTGCCACCAGCAGAGATTGGGTCACAGATACGCAGTATTTT
CDR3aa: CATSRDWVTDTQYF

abundance: NA
d_gene: TRBD1
j_gene: TRBJ1-2
v_gene: TRBV28
CDR3nt: TGTGCCAGCAGTTTATATATTGGGACAGGGGACGGCTACACCTTC
CDR3aa: CASSLYIGTGDGYTF